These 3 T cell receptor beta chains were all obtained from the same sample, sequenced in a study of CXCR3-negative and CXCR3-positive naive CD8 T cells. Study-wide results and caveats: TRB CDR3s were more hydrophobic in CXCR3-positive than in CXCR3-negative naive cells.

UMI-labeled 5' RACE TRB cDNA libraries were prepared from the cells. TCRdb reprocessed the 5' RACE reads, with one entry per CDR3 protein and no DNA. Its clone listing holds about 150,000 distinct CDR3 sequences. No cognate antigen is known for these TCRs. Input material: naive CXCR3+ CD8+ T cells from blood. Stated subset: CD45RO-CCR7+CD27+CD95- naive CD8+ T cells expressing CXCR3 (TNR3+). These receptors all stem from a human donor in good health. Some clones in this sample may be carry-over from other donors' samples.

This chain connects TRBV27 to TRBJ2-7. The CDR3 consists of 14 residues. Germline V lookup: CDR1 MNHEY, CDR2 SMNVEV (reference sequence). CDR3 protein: CASQPSGNSYEQYF.

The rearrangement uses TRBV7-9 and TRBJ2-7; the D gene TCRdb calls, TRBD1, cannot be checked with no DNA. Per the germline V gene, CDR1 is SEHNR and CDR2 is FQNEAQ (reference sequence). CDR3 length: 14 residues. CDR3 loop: CASSYRDRVREQYF.

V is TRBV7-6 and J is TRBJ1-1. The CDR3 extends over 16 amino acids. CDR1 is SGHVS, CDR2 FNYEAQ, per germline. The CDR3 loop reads CASSLGKAPGNTEAFF.